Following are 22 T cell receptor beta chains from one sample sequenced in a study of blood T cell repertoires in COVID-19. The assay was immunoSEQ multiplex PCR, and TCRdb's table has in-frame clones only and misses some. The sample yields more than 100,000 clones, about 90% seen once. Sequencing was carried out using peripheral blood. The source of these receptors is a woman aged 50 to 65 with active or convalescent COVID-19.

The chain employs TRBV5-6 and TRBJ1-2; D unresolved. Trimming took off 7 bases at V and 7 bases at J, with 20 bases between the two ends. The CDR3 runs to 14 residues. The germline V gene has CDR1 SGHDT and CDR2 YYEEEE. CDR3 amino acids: CASHTPPQGVGYTF. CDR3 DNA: TGTGCCAGCCACACACCTCCTCAAGGAGTTGGCTACACCTTC.

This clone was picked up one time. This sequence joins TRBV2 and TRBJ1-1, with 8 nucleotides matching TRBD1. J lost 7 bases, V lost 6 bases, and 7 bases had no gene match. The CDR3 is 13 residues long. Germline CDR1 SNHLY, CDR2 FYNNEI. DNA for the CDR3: TGTGCCAGCAGCGGGACAGGAACAAGTGAAGCTTTCTTT. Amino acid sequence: CASSGTGTSEAFF.

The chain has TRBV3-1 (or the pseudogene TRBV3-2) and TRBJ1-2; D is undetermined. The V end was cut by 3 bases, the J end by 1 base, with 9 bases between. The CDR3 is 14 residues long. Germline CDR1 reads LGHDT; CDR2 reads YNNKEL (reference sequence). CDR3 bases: TGTGCCAGCAGCCATATGCGGGGTAACTATGGCTACACCTTC. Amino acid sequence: CASSHMRGNYGYTF.

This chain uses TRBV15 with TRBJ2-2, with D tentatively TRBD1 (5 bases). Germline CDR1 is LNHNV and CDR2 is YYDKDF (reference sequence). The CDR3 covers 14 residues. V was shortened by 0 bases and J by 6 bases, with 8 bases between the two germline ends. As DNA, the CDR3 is TGTGCCACCAGCAGAGAGCAGGGTGCCGGGGAGCTGTTTTTT. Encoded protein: CATSREQGAGELFF.

This CDR3 reads CASSEAGYTAKQFF. CDR3 DNA sequence: TGTGCCAGCAGTGAAGCAGGGTATACGGCCAAGCAGTTCTTC. V gene TRBV25-1 combines with J gene TRBJ2-1; tentatively, D is TRBD1 (5 bases). The CDR3 spans 14 residues. Germline values: CDR1 MGHDK, CDR2 SYGVNS. V lost 2 bases and J lost 11, with 16 bases in between.

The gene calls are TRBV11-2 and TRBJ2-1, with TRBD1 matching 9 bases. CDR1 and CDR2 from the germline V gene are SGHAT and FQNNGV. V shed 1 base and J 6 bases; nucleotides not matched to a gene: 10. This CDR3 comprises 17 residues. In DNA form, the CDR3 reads TGTGCCAGCAGCTTAGTATTGGACAGGGGAGGAGGCAATGAGCAGTTCTTC. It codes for CASSLVLDRGGGNEQFF. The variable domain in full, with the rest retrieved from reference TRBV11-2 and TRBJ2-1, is EAGVAQSPRYKIIEKRQSVAFWCNPISGHATLYWYQQILGQGPKLLIQFQNNGVVDDSQLPKDRFSAERLKGVDSTLKIQPAKLEDSAVYLCASSLVLDRGGGNEQFFGPGTRLTVL.

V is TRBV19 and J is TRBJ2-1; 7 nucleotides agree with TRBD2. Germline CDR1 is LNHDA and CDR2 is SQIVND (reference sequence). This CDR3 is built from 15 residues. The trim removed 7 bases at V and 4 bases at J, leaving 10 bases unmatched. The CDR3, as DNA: TGTGCCAGTATAGGGACCTCTAGCGGATACAATGAGCAGTTCTTC. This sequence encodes CASIGTSSGYNEQFF. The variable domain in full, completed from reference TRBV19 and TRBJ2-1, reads DGGITQSPKYLFRKEGQNVTLSCEQNLNHDAMYWYRQDPGQGLRLIYYSQIVNDFQKGDIAEGYSVSREKKESFPLTVTSAQKNPTAFYLCASIGTSSGYNEQFFGPGTRLTVL.

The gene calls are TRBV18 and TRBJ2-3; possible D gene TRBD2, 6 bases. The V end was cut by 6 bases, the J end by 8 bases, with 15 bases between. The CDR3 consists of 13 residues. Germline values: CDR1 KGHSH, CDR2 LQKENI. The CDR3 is CASSPSGEPTQYF. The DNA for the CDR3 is TGTGCCAGCTCCCCCTCGGGGGAGCCTACGCAGTATTTT.

CDR3 residues: CASTMGTGYQPQHF. In DNA, the CDR3 is TGTGCCAGCACCATGGGGACAGGATATCAGCCCCAGCATTTT. This sequence joins TRBV28 and TRBJ1-5; 8 bases align to TRBD1. Germline V gene data show CDR1 as MDHEN and CDR2 as SYDVKM. The CDR3 is 14 amino acids. Trimming cost V 7 bases and J 5 bases; bases outside gene matches: 7.

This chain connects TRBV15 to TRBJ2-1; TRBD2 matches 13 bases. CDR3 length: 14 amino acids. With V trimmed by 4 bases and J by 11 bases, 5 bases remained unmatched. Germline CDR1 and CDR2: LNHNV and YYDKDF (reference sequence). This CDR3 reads CATSTGTSGTQQFF. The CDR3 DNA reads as TGTGCCACCAGCACTGGGACTAGCGGGACGCAGCAGTTCTTC.

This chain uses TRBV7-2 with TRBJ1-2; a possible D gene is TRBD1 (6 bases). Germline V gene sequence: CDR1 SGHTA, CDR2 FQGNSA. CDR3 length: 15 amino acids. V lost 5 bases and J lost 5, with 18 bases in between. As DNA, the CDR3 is TGTGCCAGCAGCCCAGGGGTACGGCAGCCTTATGGCTACACCTTC. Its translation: CASSPGVRQPYGYTF.

CDR3 DNA sequence: TGTGCCAGCAGTCAATCCCAGGTCCTGGCCCAGCATTTT. Translated, it gives CASSQSQVLAQHF. V and J are TRBV12-3 or TRBV12-4 and TRBJ1-5; no definite D call. Trimming removed 5 bases from V and 11 bases from J, with 16 bases in between. This CDR3 has 13 amino acids.

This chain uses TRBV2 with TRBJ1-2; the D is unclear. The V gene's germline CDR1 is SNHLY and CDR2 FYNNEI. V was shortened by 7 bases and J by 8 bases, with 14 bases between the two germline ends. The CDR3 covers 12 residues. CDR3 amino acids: CASNTGVTGYTF. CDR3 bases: TGTGCCAGCAATACCGGGGTAACGGGCTACACCTTC.

The CDR3 sequence is CSVAPGGETQYF. Written as DNA, the CDR3 is TGCAGCGTAGCTCCCGGGGGGGAGACCCAGTACTTC. The chain combines TRBV29-1 with TRBJ2-5; 7 bases align to TRBD2. This CDR3 contains 12 residues. CDR1 SQVTM and CDR2 ANQGSEA come from the germline V gene. V was pared by 6 bases and J by 5 bases, with 6 bases of the junction left unmatched.

The CDR3 spells CASSSRTDTQYF. The CDR3 nucleotides read TGTGCCAGCAGTTCACGGACAGATACGCAGTATTTT. This chain connects TRBV28 to TRBJ2-3; D unclear. The CDR3 is 12 residues long. The V end was cut by 4 bases, the J end by 3 bases, with 5 bases between. In germline, CDR1 is MDHEN, CDR2 SYDVKM.

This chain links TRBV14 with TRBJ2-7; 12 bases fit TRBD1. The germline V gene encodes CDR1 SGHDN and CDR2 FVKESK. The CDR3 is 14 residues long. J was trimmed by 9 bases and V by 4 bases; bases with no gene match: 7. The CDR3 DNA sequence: TGTGCCAGCAGCCCGGGACAGGGGGCGTTAGGGCAGTACTTC. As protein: CASSPGQGALGQYF. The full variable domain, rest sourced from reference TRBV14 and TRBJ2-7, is EAGVTQFPSHSVIEKGQTVTLRCDPISGHDNLYWYRRVMGKEIKFLLHFVKESKQDESGMPNNRFLAERTGGTYSTLKVQPAELEDSGVYFCASSPGQGALGQYFGPGTRLTVT.

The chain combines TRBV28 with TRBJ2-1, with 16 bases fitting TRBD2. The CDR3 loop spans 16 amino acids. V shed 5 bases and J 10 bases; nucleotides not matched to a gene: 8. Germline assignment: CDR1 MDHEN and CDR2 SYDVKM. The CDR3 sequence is CASSTGTSGRAVEQFF. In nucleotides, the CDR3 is TGTGCCAGCAGTACCGGGACTAGCGGGAGGGCCGTCGAGCAGTTCTTC.

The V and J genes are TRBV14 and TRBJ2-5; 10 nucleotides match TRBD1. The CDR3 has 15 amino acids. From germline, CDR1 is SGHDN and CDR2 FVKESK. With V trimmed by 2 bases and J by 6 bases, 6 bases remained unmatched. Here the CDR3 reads CASSQRGQGMKTQYF. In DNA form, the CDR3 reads TGTGCCAGCAGCCAAAGGGGACAGGGGATGAAGACCCAGTACTTC.

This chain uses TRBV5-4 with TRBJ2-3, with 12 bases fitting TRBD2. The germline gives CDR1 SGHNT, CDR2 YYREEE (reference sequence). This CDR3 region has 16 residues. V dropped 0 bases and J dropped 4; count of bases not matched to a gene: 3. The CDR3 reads CASSLGLAGAPDTQYF. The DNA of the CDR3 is TGTGCCAGCAGCTTGGGACTAGCGGGAGCCCCAGATACGCAGTATTTT.

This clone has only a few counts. The CDR3, as DNA: TGTGCCAGCAGAAAGGGACTAGCGGAATCAGATACGCAGTATTTT. Translated: CASRKGLAESDTQYF. This chain links TRBV5-4 with TRBJ2-3, with 11 positions matching TRBD2. Germline lookup yields CDR1 SGHNT and CDR2 YYREEE (reference sequence). V was pared by 5 bases and J by 4 bases, with 6 bases of the junction left unmatched. This CDR3 spans 15 amino acids.

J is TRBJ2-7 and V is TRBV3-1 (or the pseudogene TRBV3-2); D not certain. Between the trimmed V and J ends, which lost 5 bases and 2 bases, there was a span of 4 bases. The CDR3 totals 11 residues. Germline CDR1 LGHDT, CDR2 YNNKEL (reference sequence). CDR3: CASSNTYEQYF. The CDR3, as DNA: TGTGCCAGCAGCAATACCTACGAGCAGTACTTC.

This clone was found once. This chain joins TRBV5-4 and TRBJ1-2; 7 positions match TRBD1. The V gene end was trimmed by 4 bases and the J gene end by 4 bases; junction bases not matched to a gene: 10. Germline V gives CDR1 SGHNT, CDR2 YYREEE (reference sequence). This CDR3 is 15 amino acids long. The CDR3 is CASSPSGQDLYGYTF. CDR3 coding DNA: TGTGCCAGCAGCCCTTCTGGACAGGATCTCTATGGCTACACCTTC.